The next 8 T cell receptor beta chains were all read from a single sample in a study of T cells in localized non-small cell lung cancer. TCRdb's table, derived via immunoSEQ multiplex PCR, lists solely in-frame clones and lacks some. The sample lists roughly 67,000 clones; almost 85% were seen once. Source: peripheral blood, taken before any cancer treatment. These receptors originate from a female donor of 60 years or more with stage I lung adenocarcinoma.

V gene TRBV9 combines with J gene TRBJ2-4; perhaps D is TRBD1 or TRBD2 (5 bases each). Trimming left V 4 bases short and J 1 base short, with 12 bases between. The germline gives CDR1 SGDLS, CDR2 YYNGEE. The CDR3 length is 15 residues. CDR3 DNA sequence: TGTGCCAGCAGCTCCGGGGCTGAGGCCAAAAACATTCAGTACTTC. Protein product: CASSSGAEAKNIQYF.

The CDR3 sequence is CASSMWSYSPLHF. CDR3 nucleotides: TGTGCCAGTAGTATGTGGAGCTATTCACCCCTCCACTTT. The chain combines TRBV19 with TRBJ1-6; D is uncertain. The CDR3 spans 13 residues. With 3 bases removed from V and 8 bases from J, the gap between germline ends came to 8 bases. CDR1 and CDR2 (germline): LNHDA, SQIVND (reference sequence).

V is TRBV10-3 and J is TRBJ2-7; D unclear. V was clipped by 0 bases and J by 2 bases, with 8 bases between them. The germline V gene has CDR1 ENHRY and CDR2 SYGVKD. CDR3 length equals 14 residues. The CDR3 reads CAISESGQPYEQYF. CDR3 nucleotides: TGTGCCATCAGTGAGTCAGGGCAACCCTACGAGCAGTACTTC.

The rearrangement joins TRBV28 to TRBJ1-6; D is possibly TRBD1 (5 bases). The CDR3 is 14 residues long. Germline CDR1 and CDR2: MDHEN and SYDVKM. Trimming took 8 bases from V and 0 from J, leaving 8 bases between them. The DNA of the CDR3 is TGTGCCAGCGGGGGGAGCTCCTATAATTCACCCCTCCACTTT. This encodes CASGGSSYNSPLHF.

The chain carries TRBV4-1 and TRBJ1-2; tentatively, D is TRBD1 (5 bases). V gave up 4 bases and J gave up 4 bases, with 13 bases separating them. The V gene's germline CDR1 is MGHRA and CDR2 YSYEKL. CDR3 length: 14 residues. The CDR3 sequence: CASSRGEFGYGYTF. In DNA, the CDR3 is TGCGCCAGCAGCCGAGGGGAGTTTGGCTATGGCTACACCTTC.

The chain is built from TRBV6-6 and TRBJ1-2, with D perhaps TRBD1 (6 bases). CDR1 is MNHNY, CDR2 SVGAGI, per germline (reference sequence). The V and J ends lost 6 bases and 2 bases respectively, with 10 bases between them. The CDR3 runs 13 residues. Here the CDR3 reads CASSRGANYGYTF. The CDR3 region has the DNA TGTGCCAGCAGCCGGGGGGCCAACTATGGCTACACCTTC.

The V call is TRBV5-8, the J call TRBJ2-7, with TRBD1 as a possible D gene (5 bases). V was cut by 0 bases and J by 9 bases, with 16 bases left in between. This CDR3 is built from 14 residues. The germline V gene has CDR1 SGHTS and CDR2 YDEGEE. In DNA form, the CDR3 reads TGTGCCAGCAGCTTGGCAGGGATTCTACGAGGGCAGTACTTC. It specifies CASSLAGILRGQYF.

The chain carries TRBV2 and TRBJ2-3, with 9 positions matching TRBD2. There are 14 residues in the CDR3. V lost 6 bases and J lost 2; bases outside the gene matches: 3. CDR1 and CDR2 from the germline V gene are SNHLY and FYNNEI. The CDR3 loop is CASRRTSATDTQYF. Written as DNA, the CDR3 is TGTGCCAGCAGGCGGACTAGCGCCACAGATACGCAGTATTTT.